Below, 5 T cell receptor beta chains from the same sample are listed, as sequenced in a study of human versus mouse CDR3 diversity and MHC coevolution. The method was immunoSEQ multiplex PCR; TCRdb's version includes in-frame clones alone and lacks a portion of them. This table holds 50,000 to 65,000 clones, 94% found once. Sequenced sample: naive CD4+ T cells from blood. Subset given: CD45RO-negative CD62L-positive naive CD4 T cells. These receptor sequences come from a person between 60 and 69 years old in good health.

The chain couples TRBV5-1 to TRBJ2-1; D gene uncertain. The CDR3 is made up of 13 amino acids. V shed 5 bases and J shed 0 bases, with 6 bases lying between them. Germline V gene lookup returns CDR1 SGHRS and CDR2 YFSETQ. CDR3 sequence reads: CASRLDSYNEQFF. The CDR3 nucleotides read TGCGCCAGCAGATTAGACTCCTACAATGAGCAGTTCTTC.

V is TRBV7-9 and J is TRBJ1-1, with D maybe TRBD1 (5 bases). Germline-derived CDR1 and CDR2 are SEHNR and FQNEAQ (reference sequence). This CDR3 has 14 amino acids. Trimming cost V 2 bases and J 1 base, with 8 bases left between them. CDR3 in DNA: TGTGCCAGCAGCTTATGGGGCAAGAACACTGAAGCTTTCTTT. Its translation: CASSLWGKNTEAFF.

The V call is TRBV6-5, the J call TRBJ2-7; weak D call: TRBD2 (5 bases). Germline V gives CDR1 MNHEY, CDR2 SVGAGI. This CDR3 is built from 15 residues. Trimming pared 5 bases from V and 4 bases from J, leaving 18 bases between. CDR3: CASSAASLGEYEQYF. In nucleotides, the CDR3 is TGTGCCAGCAGTGCGGCGTCGCTGGGAGAGTACGAGCAGTACTTC.

On this clone itself: Germline is not matched at one junction end, which may reflect a read error. The chain combines TRBV19 with TRBJ2-2; no firm D call. CDR1 is LNHDA, CDR2 SQIVND, per germline (reference sequence). The CDR3 consists of 13 residues. The CDR3 DNA sequence: TGTGTCAGTTTATTCCCGAACACCGGGGAGCTGTTTTTT. Its translation is CVSLFPNTGELFF.

The rearrangement joins TRBV5-4 to TRBJ2-1, with TRBD2 matching over 8 bases. Trimming cost V 4 bases and J 2 bases; bases outside gene matches: 8. Germline assignment: CDR1 SGHNT and CDR2 YYREEE (reference sequence). The CDR3 is 16 residues long. The CDR3 sequence is CASSPGGRPPYNEQFF. CDR3 in DNA: TGTGCCAGCAGCCCGGGAGGGAGGCCCCCCTACAATGAGCAGTTCTTC.